A selection of T cell receptor beta chains follows, all from one sample in a study of OX40 agonist ivuxolimab in advanced cancers. TCRdb's table, derived via immunoSEQ multiplex PCR, lists solely in-frame clones and lacks some. Of approximately 43,000 clones detected, 87% appear once; the ten largest clones hold around 33%. Specimen: CD4+ or CD8+ T cells sorted from blood, collected in a trial of the OX40 agonist ivuxolimab. The receptors shown here come from an adult with an advanced solid tumor such as melanoma, head and neck, liver or kidney cancer. The CDR3 runs from the conserved cysteine through the conserved F or W. D genes are given only for firm matches. Size values are once, few and many counts, or a class for expanded clones, and some rows have none.

cdr3_nt	cdr3_aa	d_call	clone_size	j_call	v_call
TGTGCCAGCTCACCGGTCGCCGATACGCAGTATTTT	CASSPVADTQYF	-	-	TRBJ2-3	TRBV18
TGTGCCAGTACCGACAAATCAGGGGGAGCTGGTTCTGGCTACACCTTC	CASTDKSGGAGSGYTF	TRBD1	-	TRBJ1-2	TRBV19
TGTGCCAGCAGCTCCTTCAATTCACCCCTCCACTTT	CASSSFNSPLHF	-	few	TRBJ1-6	TRBV5-4
TGCAGCGTTGAACGGGCGGGACTAGCGGAGGGGGGAGATACGCAGTATTTT	CSVERAGLAEGGDTQYF	TRBD2	-	TRBJ2-3	TRBV29-1
TGTGCCAGCAGTTATGCAGGGGGCTTTAATGAGCAGTTCTTC	CASSYAGGFNEQFF	TRBD1	-	TRBJ2-1	TRBV27
TGTGCCAGCAGCTTGGACGCGGGAATGGGGTATTTT	CASSLDAGMGYF	-	-	TRBJ2-3	TRBV5-4
TGTGCCAGCAGTTTTGGGTACGGGCCCAATCAGCCCCAGCATTTT	CASSFGYGPNQPQHF	-	-	TRBJ1-5	TRBV28
TGTGCCACCGACCCTCTTCAGGGGGCCGGGCAGTACTTC	CATDPLQGAGQYF	TRBD1	once	TRBJ2-7	TRBV30
TGTGCCAGCAGTAACAGGGGAATGAACACTGAAGCTTTCTTT	CASSNRGMNTEAFF	TRBD1	-	TRBJ1-1	TRBV6-1
TGTGCCAGCAGACTCGCCAGACTAGCGGGAGTCCGACACGAGCAGTACTTC	CASRLARLAGVRHEQYF	TRBD2	-	TRBJ2-7	TRBV2
TGCAGTTACTGGGTTCTGAGTGGCTACACCTTC	CSYWVLSGYTF	-	-	TRBJ1-2	TRBV20-1
TGTGCCAGCAGCGCCAGTGGGCTAGCGGGAGGGCCTTTGTTGTTC	CASSASGLAGGPLLF	TRBD2	-	TRBJ2-7	TRBV7-6
TGCGCCAGCAGCCAAGCTAGAACCATCAATGAGCAGTTCTTC	CASSQARTINEQFF	-	-	TRBJ2-1	TRBV4-1
TGTGCCAGCAGCGGGGAGACCCAAGAGACCCAGTACTTC	CASSGETQETQYF	-	once	TRBJ2-5	TRBV6-5
TGCGCCAGCAGCTTACAGGGGATGGATAATTCACCCCTCCACTTT	CASSLQGMDNSPLHF	TRBD1	-	TRBJ1-6	TRBV5-1
TGTGCCAGCAGTCTAGCGGGAGGGTTCGATGAGCAGTTCTTC	CASSLAGGFDEQFF	TRBD2	-	TRBJ2-1	TRBV6-1
TGTGCCAGCAGCTTTAGCGTAAGCTACGAGCAGTACTTC	CASSFSVSYEQYF	-	few	TRBJ2-7	TRBV11-2
TGTGCCAGCAGCCCACTACCGGCTAGCGGGGACAATGAGCAGTTCTTC	CASSPLPASGDNEQFF	TRBD2	-	TRBJ2-1	TRBV7-3
TGTGCCAGCAGCCCCCGGACTAGCGGGGGGGCCAGCTCCTACGAGCAGTACTTC	CASSPRTSGGASSYEQYF	TRBD2	-	TRBJ2-7	TRBV7-3
TGTGCCTCACAGGGGCAGCGGGCGGCATACAATGAGCAGTTCTTC	CASQGQRAAYNEQFF	-	-	TRBJ2-1	TRBV28
TGTGCCACTTGGGGGGCGAACACTGAAGCTTTCTTT	CATWGANTEAFF	-	-	TRBJ1-1	TRBV9
TGCGCCAGGTCAGGGGGGGACACTGAAGCTTTCTTT	CARSGGDTEAFF	TRBD1	-	TRBJ1-1	TRBV23-1
TGCGCCAGCAGACCCGGGACGGGGTGGACCGGGGAGCTGTTTTTT	CASRPGTGWTGELFF	-	-	TRBJ2-2	TRBV5-1
TGTGCCAGCTCACCAATTGTGACTAGCCGGGACAGGAATGAGCAGTTCTTC	CASSPIVTSRDRNEQFF	-	-	TRBJ2-1	TRBV18
TGTGCCAGCAGCGTAGACGTAGGCGGAATCACAGATACGCAGTATTTT	CASSVDVGGITDTQYF	-	-	TRBJ2-3	TRBV9
TGTGCCAGCTCACCAAGGGTGTTCGAGACCCAGTACTTC	CASSPRVFETQYF	-	-	TRBJ2-5	TRBV18
TGTGCCAGCAGCTCCATTACAGGGTTTTGGGGCTACACCTTC	CASSSITGFWGYTF	-	-	TRBJ1-2	TRBV11-2
TGTGCCAGCAGGGAGGTAGACAGGGGAGAAAAACTGTTTTTT	CASREVDRGEKLFF	TRBD1	-	TRBJ1-4	TRBV4-2
TGTGCCAGCAAGATTTCGGGTGTCACTGAAGCTTTCTTT	CASKISGVTEAFF	-	-	TRBJ1-1	TRBV2
TGTGCCAGCAGCACCGACAGGGGGTGGCTCAATGAGCAGTTCTTC	CASSTDRGWLNEQFF	TRBD1	-	TRBJ2-1	TRBV5-5
TGTGCCACTATTGACTATGAGACCCAGTACTTC	CATIDYETQYF	-	-	TRBJ2-5	TRBV6-6
TGCGCCAGCAGCTTACCGTCATCGGCGGGAGGGCGGTACGAGCAGTACTTC	CASSLPSSAGGRYEQYF	TRBD2	-	TRBJ2-7	TRBV5-1
TGTGCCAGCAGTGGTGGAAGGGAAAATCAGCCCCAGCATTTT	CASSGGRENQPQHF	-	-	TRBJ1-5	TRBV2
TGTGCCGTACGTGGCGGGAGTGCCTCAGATACGCAGTATTTT	CAVRGGSASDTQYF	TRBD2	once	TRBJ2-3	TRBV19
TGCGCCAGCAGCGCCGGGAATCCCCTGGGCGAGCAGTACTTC	CASSAGNPLGEQYF	-	-	TRBJ2-7	TRBV10-1
TGCGCCAGCAGCTTAGGGGGGGACACTGAAGCTTTCTTT	CASSLGGDTEAFF	-	-	TRBJ1-1	TRBV5-1
TGCGCCAGCAGCCCGGAAGGCGGGAACACCGGGGAGCTGTTTTTT	CASSPEGGNTGELFF	-	-	TRBJ2-2	TRBV4-1
TGTGCCAGCAGCTTAGTGGGACAGGGGGCGAAGGGCTACACCTTC	CASSLVGQGAKGYTF	TRBD1	-	TRBJ1-2	TRBV7-2
TGTGCCAGCAGCTTAGCCAACGACAGGGGCTACGAGCAGTACTTC	CASSLANDRGYEQYF	TRBD1	-	TRBJ2-7	TRBV7-6
TGTGCCAGCAGCCCAACGGGCTACGAGCAGTACTTC	CASSPTGYEQYF	-	-	TRBJ2-7	TRBV7-2
TGTGCCAGCACCTCGGACAGATCCTACGAGCAGTACTTC	CASTSDRSYEQYF	-	-	TRBJ2-7	TRBV6-1
TGTGCGGCCCCCTACGAGCAGTACTTC	CAAPYEQYF	-	-	TRBJ2-7	TRBV3-1/TRBV3-2
TGTGCCAGCAGTGAAGCCGGGGGACAACCCCAAAACATTCAGTACTTC	CASSEAGGQPQNIQYF	-	-	TRBJ2-4	TRBV6-1
TGTGCCAGCAGAACATTAAGGGGCTACGAGCAGTACTTC	CASRTLRGYEQYF	-	-	TRBJ2-7	TRBV25-1
TGTGCCAGCAGTGAGGACTCACCCCGCGAGCAGTACTTC	CASSEDSPREQYF	-	-	TRBJ2-7	TRBV2
TGTGCCAGCAGCCCCAAATTCTCCGGGACGGGACACAATGAGCAGTTCTTC	CASSPKFSGTGHNEQFF	-	few	TRBJ2-1	TRBV21-1
TGTGCCATCAGTGGTGCGGGGGGGCCGTCGGATACGCAGTATTTT	CAISGAGGPSDTQYF	TRBD2	-	TRBJ2-3	TRBV10-3
TGTGCCACGATCGCCGCTAAAGGCTACACCTTC	CATIAAKGYTF	-	-	TRBJ1-2	TRBV28
TGCGCCAGCAGCTTGACCGGACAAGAGAACTATGGCTACACCTTC	CASSLTGQENYGYTF	-	-	TRBJ1-2	TRBV5-1
TGCGCCAGCAGCCCGGGACTAGCGGGGGCTTGGGAGACCCAGTACTTC	CASSPGLAGAWETQYF	TRBD2	-	TRBJ2-5	TRBV4-1
TGTGCCAGCAGCACCGGGACAGTTAACGAGCAGTACTTC	CASSTGTVNEQYF	TRBD1	-	TRBJ2-7	TRBV6-5
TGTGCCAGCAGCTTCCCGGGGACGGCCGGCTACTCACCCCTCCACTTT	CASSFPGTAGYSPLHF	-	-	TRBJ1-6	TRBV5-6
TGTGCCAGCAACAGCGCAACTAATGAAAAACTGTTTTTT	CASNSATNEKLFF	-	once	TRBJ1-4	TRBV2
TGCGCCAGCAGCCAAATGCCGGATCAGCCCCAGCATTTT	CASSQMPDQPQHF	-	-	TRBJ1-5	TRBV5-1